Included here is one T cell receptor (beta chain) sequence, with context. Germline V CDR1 and CDR2: SEHNR, FQNEAQ (reference sequence). The CDR3 is 15 amino acids. J was trimmed by 4 bases and V by 5 bases; bases with no gene match: 7. Clones were read by immunoSEQ multiplex PCR, and TCRdb kept only the in-frame ones, dropping some. The sample includes approximately 130,000 clones, 60% to 80% of them seen just once. This sample is drawn from a study of blood T cell repertoires in COVID-19. Study-wide background: Italy, Spain and the United States were the sources of the convalescent and acute COVID-19 samples.

This TCR was recovered from a human donor in a cohort sampled during active COVID-19. The sample was peripheral blood. The rearrangement uses TRBV7-9 and TRBJ2-7, with 11 bases lining up with TRBD1. The chain's CDR3 is CASSPRTGGMYEQYF. CDR3 nucleotides: TGTGCCAGCAGCCCCCGGACAGGGGGCATGTACGAGCAGTACTTC.